This entry lists 29 T cell receptor beta chains sequenced from one sample in a study of blood T cells in healthy people across ages. Alongside a J-beta primer mix, a sample-barcoded 5' primer served in a second PCR lasting roughly 7 to 12 cycles. TCRdb used MiXCR to reprocess the 5' RACE reads, holding one entry per CDR3 protein. The sample holds some 940,000 distinct CDR3 sequences, about 28% seen once. This sample was also put to use in a study of T cells of mothers and their children.

Sequenced material: blood. All receptors derive from a middle-aged woman in good health.

This rearrangement joins TRBV20-1 to TRBJ1-2; tentative D call: TRBD1 (5 bases). There are 14 residues in the CDR3. V lost 0 bases to trimming and J lost 6 bases, with 14 bases between them. Looked up from germline, CDR1 is DFQATT and CDR2 is SNEGSKA (reference sequence). The CDR3 region is CSARDLTGGNGYTF. The DNA of the CDR3 is TGCAGTGCTAGAGATCTTACCGGGGGTAATGGCTACACCTTC.

In this sample, this clonotype turned up once. Its ends do not fully match the called genes, so a read error is possible. This sequence joins TRBV6-6 and TRBJ2-3; D is possibly TRBD1 or TRBD2 (5 bases each). CDR3 size: 15 residues. Germline assignment: CDR1 MNHNY and CDR2 SVGAGI (reference sequence). CDR3 in DNA: TGTGCCAGCGGAGAGGGGACGCACAGCACAGATACGCGGTATTTT. It translates to CASGEGTHSTDTRYF.

This clonotype showed up just a few times. This chain uses TRBV9 with TRBJ2-3; 7 bases line up with TRBD2. Germline loops: CDR1 SGDLS, CDR2 YYNGEE. The V and J ends lost 0 bases and 0 bases, in that order; junction bases with no gene match: 7. The CDR3 contains 17 residues. The CDR3, as DNA: TGTGCCAGCAGCGTAGGCCGGGGAGGGACTAGCACAGATACGCAGTATTTT. This encodes CASSVGRGGTSTDTQYF. Based on the CDR3 plus reference TRBV9 and TRBJ2-3, the full variable domain is DSGVTQTPKHLITATGQRVTLRCSPRSGDLSVYWYQQSLDQGLQFLIQYYNGEERAKGNILERFSAQQFPDLHSELNLSSLELGDSALYFCASSVGRGGTSTDTQYFGPGTRLTVL.

This CDR3 is CASSLQGTSVYNEQYF. CDR3 nucleotide sequence: TGCGCCAGCAGCTTACAAGGGACTAGCGTCTACAATGAGCAGTACTTC. The gene calls are TRBV5-1 and TRBJ2-7; 10 bases are shared with TRBD2. Trimming cost V 2 bases and J 7 bases; bases outside gene matches: 12. This CDR3 has 16 amino acids. CDR1 is SGHRS, CDR2 YFSETQ, per germline.

This clonotype is a singleton in its sample. The genes are TRBV12-3 or TRBV12-4 and TRBJ1-2; 8 nucleotides align to TRBD1. The CDR3 consists of 14 residues. V gave up 4 bases and J gave up 4 bases; unmatched junction bases: 5. CDR3 bases: TGTGCCAGCAGTTCTCGGACAGGGACCTATGGCTACACCTTC. This gives the protein CASSSRTGTYGYTF.

This clonotype showed up just a few times. The V gene is TRBV28, the J gene TRBJ1-6, with D tentatively TRBD1 (6 bases). This CDR3 region has 15 residues. CDR1 is MDHEN and CDR2 is SYDVKM in the germline V gene. Trimming removed 2 bases at V and 8 bases at J, with 13 bases between. The CDR3 DNA sequence: TGTGCCAGCAGTTTAGAGGGGGAAAAAGATTCACCCCTCCACTTT. It specifies CASSLEGEKDSPLHF.

V and J are TRBV20-1 and TRBJ1-2; D ambiguous. This CDR3 comprises 12 residues. V was cut by 6 bases and J by 4 bases, with 12 bases left in between. Per germline, CDR1 DFQATT and CDR2 SNEGSKA (reference sequence). The CDR3 reads CSADPLPYGYTF. CDR3 nucleotide sequence: TGCAGTGCAGACCCCCTCCCCTATGGCTACACCTTC.

There are a few counts of this clonotype. The rearrangement joins TRBV18 to TRBJ2-7, with D perhaps TRBD1 (7 bases). The J call could be wrong; TRBJ2-5 is a better fit for the DNA end. Germline CDR1 KGHSH, CDR2 LQKENI. The CDR3 runs 13 residues. The CDR3 DNA is TGTGCCAGCTCAAGCAGGGGGGAGGAGACCCAGTACTTC. This sequence encodes CASSSRGEETQYF.

This clonotype showed up many times. V is TRBV20-1 and J is TRBJ2-7, with D hard to call. The CDR3 is 17 residues long. Between the trimmed V and J ends, which lost 3 bases and 3 bases, there was a span of 24 bases. Germline V gene lookup returns CDR1 DFQATT and CDR2 SNEGSKA (reference sequence). CDR3 sequence reads: CSARYRVQRDLSYEQYF. The DNA of the CDR3 is TGCAGTGCTAGGTACCGGGTCCAGAGAGATCTCAGCTACGAGCAGTACTTC.

This rearrangement joins TRBV20-1 to TRBJ2-5; no clear D gene. V was cut by 3 bases and J by 2 bases, with 13 bases left in between. This CDR3 region has 14 residues. Germline values: CDR1 DFQATT, CDR2 SNEGSKA (reference sequence). CDR3 in DNA: TGCAGTGCTAGTCTCGGGTCTGGGCAAGAGACCCAGTACTTC. It is translated as CSASLGSGQETQYF.

This clonotype was observed many times. The gene calls are TRBV20-1 and TRBJ1-4; TRBD1 agrees at 9 bases. V lost 1 base to trimming and J lost 7 bases; unmatched junction nucleotides: 1. Germline loops: CDR1 DFQATT, CDR2 SNEGSKA (reference sequence). CDR3 size: 13 residues. The CDR3 DNA reads as TGCAGTGCTAGAGTACAGGGGGCTGAAAAACTGTTTTTT. It specifies CSARVQGAEKLFF.

The chain couples TRBV5-1 to TRBJ2-5, with D possibly being TRBD1 (6 bases). Germline lookup yields CDR1 SGHRS and CDR2 YFSETQ. Between the trimmed V and J ends, which lost 0 bases and 7 bases, there was a span of 13 bases. This CDR3 region has 14 residues. CDR3 sequence: CASSLETRGGTQYF. In DNA, the CDR3 is TGCGCCAGCAGCTTGGAGACGCGAGGGGGGACCCAGTACTTC.

This clonotype was detected only a few times. The genes are TRBV5-5 and TRBJ1-2; weak D call: TRBD1 (5 bases). Germline lookup yields CDR1 SGHKS and CDR2 YYEKEE (reference sequence). V lost 0 bases to trimming and J lost 8 bases, with 23 bases between them. The CDR3 extends over 17 amino acids. The CDR3 DNA follows: TGTGCCAGCAGCTTGGGTAGGGACCACCTGTCCGGGAGAGGCTACACCTTC. Its translation is CASSLGRDHLSGRGYTF. Based on the CDR3 plus reference TRBV5-5 and TRBJ1-2, the full variable domain is DAGVTQSPTHLIKTRGQQVTLRCSPISGHKSVSWYQQVLGQGPQFIFQYYEKEERGRGNFPDRFSARQFPNYSSELNVNALLLGDSALYLCASSLGRDHLSGRGYTFGSGTRLTVV.

In its sample, this clonotype was seen many times. The genes are TRBV28 and TRBJ2-3; TRBD1 might be the D (5 bases). Trimming took 8 bases from V and 5 from J, leaving 32 bases between them. The V gene's germline CDR1 is MDHEN and CDR2 SYDVKM. The length of the CDR3 is 19 residues. The DNA for the CDR3 is TGTGCCAGCGAATTCACCCTTAGTCGGCAGGGCCAGGCTGGAGATACGCAGTATTTT. This translates into CASEFTLSRQGQAGDTQYF.

This clonotype was counted at least ten times. V and J are TRBV6-2 or TRBV6-3 and TRBJ2-1; the match to TRBD2 covers 8 bases. V was clipped by 11 bases and J by 7 bases; unmatched bases: 10. Germline CDR1 and CDR2: MNHEY and SVGEGT. The length of the CDR3 is 13 residues. CDR3 region: CALGGGITNEQFF. The DNA of the CDR3 is TGTGCCCTCGGGGGGGGGATCACGAATGAGCAGTTCTTC.

The rearrangement links TRBV6-5 to TRBJ2-3; 10 bases are a match to TRBD2. Germline-derived CDR1 and CDR2 are MNHEY and SVGAGI. V lost 6 bases, J lost 2 bases, and 5 bases stayed unmatched. The CDR3 sequence is 15 residues long. The CDR3 DNA sequence: TGTGCCAGCAGGCCGGGACTAGCGACCACAGATACGCAGTATTTT. Translated: CASRPGLATTDTQYF.

This clonotype was seen ten or more times. The V gene is TRBV12-3 or TRBV12-4, the J gene TRBJ2-3; 9 bases are shared with TRBD1. The length of the CDR3 is 15 residues. With V trimmed by 6 bases and J by 2 bases, 6 bases remained unmatched. This chain's CDR3 is CASRQQGASTDTQYF. CDR3 nucleotides: TGTGCCAGCAGGCAACAGGGGGCATCCACAGATACGCAGTATTTT.

This clonotype was observed a few times. A much larger clonotype is one base distant, so this may be a read error. The chain is built from TRBV7-2 and TRBJ1-2; 10 positions match TRBD1. This CDR3 region has 15 residues. The J segment lost 4 bases and the V segment lost 5 bases, leaving 7 bases of the junction unmatched. Germline-derived CDR1 and CDR2 are SGHTA and FQGNSA. The CDR3 here is CASSKGQGFGYGYTF. For the CDR3, the DNA is TGTGCCAGCAGCAAGGGACAGGGGTTTGGCTATGGCTACACCTTC.

This clonotype was observed a handful of times. The rearrangement uses TRBV20-1 and TRBJ1-5; 8 bases fit TRBD1. This CDR3 is 14 amino acids long. CDR1 DFQATT and CDR2 SNEGSKA come from the germline V gene (reference sequence). V trimming: 1 base; J trimming: 4 bases; junction bases outside the gene matches: 3. For the CDR3, the DNA is TGCAGTGCTAGAGCCGGGACAGGAAATCAGCCCCAGCATTTT. It specifies CSARAGTGNQPQHF.

On this clonotype: A much larger clone lies a single base off, so this may be a read error. V usage is TRBV6-4 and J usage is TRBJ2-5; perhaps TRBD1 as D (6 bases). Germline CDR1 and CDR2: MRHNA and SNTAGT. V was shortened by 7 bases and J by 1 base, with 13 bases between the two germline ends. The CDR3 contains 14 residues. CDR3 loop: CASTLQDSQETQYF. CDR3 DNA: TGTGCCAGCACTCTCCAGGACAGCCAAGAGACCCAGTACTTC.

Concerning this clonotype itself: A much larger clone is a single base away; this may be a read error. The J gene is TRBJ2-6, the V gene TRBV15; possibly TRBD1 or TRBD2 for D (5 bases each). The CDR3 totals 14 residues. Germline CDR1 reads LNHNV; CDR2 reads YYDKDF (reference sequence). The V gene lost 1 base and the J gene lost 10 bases, with 11 bases spanning the gap. The CDR3: CATSRVGGRNVLTF. In nucleotides, the CDR3 is TGTGCCACCAGCAGAGTTGGGGGTAGAAACGTCCTGACTTTC.

This clonotype is a singleton in its sample. This could be a read error, since a much larger clone is one nucleotide away. V and J are TRBV20-1 and TRBJ2-5, with 10 bases lining up with TRBD1. The DNA end favors TRBJ2-7, so the J call may be wrong. Germline V gene data show CDR1 as DFQATT and CDR2 as SNEGSKA (reference sequence). The CDR3 length is 15 residues. The CDR3 DNA reads TGCAGTGCTTTTTCCCCCGGGACAGGGGACCACGAGCAGTACTTC. Translated, it gives CSAFSPGTGDHEQYF.

CDR3 DNA sequence: TGCGCCAGCAGCCAAGAATGGGCCTCTAACTATGGCTACACCTTC. It specifies CASSQEWASNYGYTF. V usage is TRBV4-1 and J usage is TRBJ1-2; D is uncertain. This CDR3 contains 15 residues. Germline CDR1 and CDR2: MGHRA and YSYEKL. Trimming stripped 0 bases from V and 0 bases from J, with 8 bases between.

The rearrangement links TRBV6-2 or TRBV6-3 to TRBJ1-6, with 7 bases lining up with TRBD1. J gave up 5 bases and V 0 bases, and 28 bases lay outside the gene matches. The CDR3 length is 24 residues. Germline CDR1 MNHEY, CDR2 SVGEGT. In DNA form, the CDR3 reads TGTGCCAGCAGTTACTCGATGGCAACCCCCTACGGGACAGTCTGGGATTTTAATAATTCACCCCTCCACTTT. Translating gives CASSYSMATPYGTVWDFNNSPLHF.

Concerning this clonotype: A much larger clone is a single base away; this may be a read error. This sequence joins TRBV20-1 and TRBJ2-7, with 10 bases that match TRBD2. Germline V lookup: CDR1 DFQATT, CDR2 SNEGSKA (reference sequence). The CDR3 totals 15 residues. CDR3 residues: CSSRAGTSVFPEQYF. As DNA, the CDR3 is TGCAGTTCTAGAGCCGGGACTAGCGTTTTTCCCGAGCAGTACTTC.

This chain links TRBV9 with TRBJ1-1, with D tentatively TRBD1 (5 bases). The CDR3 loop spans 16 amino acids. The V end lost 0 bases, the J end lost 0 bases, and 12 bases lay between the germline ends. CDR1 SGDLS and CDR2 YYNGEE come from the germline V gene. CDR3 in amino acids: CASSVAGANMNTEAFF. The CDR3 nucleotides read TGTGCCAGCAGCGTAGCTGGGGCAAACATGAACACTGAAGCTTTCTTT.

This clonotype was recorded a few times. The V and J genes are TRBV28 and TRBJ1-1; no clear D. Between the trimmed V and J ends, which lost 1 base and 2 bases, there was a span of 8 bases. The V gene's germline CDR1 is MDHEN and CDR2 SYDVKM. There are 14 residues in the CDR3. CDR3 loop: CASSLSRYNTEAFF. The DNA for the CDR3 is TGTGCCAGCAGTTTATCCCGGTATAACACTGAAGCTTTCTTT.

The chain joins TRBV7-2 to TRBJ1-6; tentatively, D is TRBD1 (5 bases). The CDR3 runs to 16 residues. Germline assignment: CDR1 SGHTA and CDR2 FQGNSA. Trimming took off 3 bases at V and 7 bases at J, with 16 bases between the two ends. CDR3 bases: TGTGCCAGCAGCTTGAGACTCCAGGGCGGCAATTCACCCCTCCACTTT. It specifies CASSLRLQGGNSPLHF. Full variable domain (rest looked up from reference TRBV7-2 and TRBJ1-6): GAGVSQSPSNKVTEKGKDVELRCDPISGHTALYWYRQSLGQGLEFLIYFQGNSAPDKSGLPSDRFSAERTGGSVSTLTIQRTQQEDSAVYLCASSLRLQGGNSPLHFGNGTRLTVT.

This clonotype was counted only a few times. The chain has TRBV12-3 or TRBV12-4 and TRBJ1-5; perhaps TRBD1 as D (5 bases). This CDR3 contains 13 residues. With 7 bases removed from V and 9 bases from J, the gap between germline ends came to 16 bases. CDR3 region: CASKLGAQVPQHF. Here the CDR3 DNA reads TGTGCCAGCAAGCTTGGGGCCCAAGTGCCCCAGCATTTT.